This is a list of T cell receptor beta chains from one sample in a study of blood T cell repertoires in COVID-19. Method: immunoSEQ multiplex PCR; TCRdb's copy keeps in-frame clones and lacks some. The data show some 62,000 clones, with 70% to 90% seen just once and approximately 3.5% held by the top ten. The sequenced sample consisted of PBMCs or T cells enriched from blood (not recorded which). These TCRs come from a woman in her thirties or forties with acute COVID-19. Each CDR3 is given without its conserved first and last residue. Some rows have no size entry. The others give once, few or many, or a class for an expanded clone.

V gene	clone size	J gene	CDR3 protein
TRBV19	-	TRBJ2-5	ASSRLAGETQY
TRBV11-2	-	TRBJ2-1	ASSLGAGAEYNEQF
TRBV9	-	TRBJ2-1	ASTPRGSYNEQF
TRBV6-2/TRBV6-3	-	TRBJ2-2	ASSYSETENTGELF
TRBV19	-	TRBJ1-5	ASSLGGGAGNQPQH
TRBV3-1/TRBV3-2	-	TRBJ2-5	ASSQDRRQWDKGTQY
TRBV6-1	-	TRBJ1-2	ASSQAHGGYGYT
TRBV3-1/TRBV3-2	-	TRBJ1-6	ASSRGQINSPLH
TRBV7-9	few	TRBJ2-2	ASSRGLLEPGELF
TRBV19	-	TRBJ2-3	ASSPGQGTDTQY
TRBV27	once	TRBJ1-3	ASSRVYRGVGNTIY
TRBV6-5	-	TRBJ2-5	ASGTSGGKETQY
TRBV29-1	medium-sized	TRBJ2-3	SKLAGTTDTQY
TRBV2	once	TRBJ2-5	ASSGGLRSGETQY
TRBV11-2	once	TRBJ1-2	ASSLDPGLGYT
TRBV6-5	-	TRBJ1-5	ASRITRGNQPQH
TRBV11-2	-	TRBJ1-5	ASHYPGLTSLSNQPQH
TRBV30	once	TRBJ1-2	ASSGSWARGPT
TRBV7-8	-	TRBJ1-2	ASSLVAGMDSNYGYT
TRBV15	-	TRBJ2-2	ATSPYTGELF
TRBV10-3	-	TRBJ1-3	AIREGQRSGNTIY
TRBV6-5	few	TRBJ2-1	ASSLSWGGDNEQF
TRBV19	-	TRBJ2-3	ASSDSTYLDTQY
TRBV7-6	few	TRBJ2-1	ASSLDSGIYNEQF
TRBV2	few	TRBJ2-2	ASSGGLAGVPAGELF
TRBV28	-	TRBJ1-4	ASSSGTGVIGTNEKLF
TRBV6-5	-	TRBJ1-4	ASEEGAGEKLF
TRBV19	once	TRBJ2-1	ASSPGTSGGPYNEQF
TRBV27	-	TRBJ1-2	ASSYTGHSLYLYAYT
TRBV11-1	-	TRBJ2-1	ASSFDLGTGDNEQF
TRBV29-1	-	TRBJ2-1	SVEGDIGGEQF
TRBV28	-	TRBJ1-2	ASSVLGQGRIGYT
TRBV9	-	TRBJ2-7	ASSVDLGEPNEQY
TRBV5-1	-	TRBJ2-2	ASSPQRQGNTGELF
TRBV19	-	TRBJ1-2	ASTPTAPLYGYT
TRBV4-1	-	TRBJ2-1	ASSQVWGRARLEQF
TRBV7-3	-	TRBJ2-1	ASSLRASGMGYNEQF
TRBV5-4	-	TRBJ1-2	ASSLETRGYT
TRBV7-2	-	TRBJ1-1	ASSLATGRTEAF
TRBV7-6	few	TRBJ1-6	ASSLGRGNNSPLH
TRBV6-5	-	TRBJ1-1	ASSYSRPGSTEAF
TRBV2	-	TRBJ2-1	ASSLRASGSNEQF
TRBV7-8	-	TRBJ1-5	ASSPLHGDSNQPQH